One and the same sample provided the 23 T cell receptor beta chains below, sequenced in a study of T-cell memory formation after mild COVID-19 listed by TCRdb under 2021. Library method: 5' RACE. Instrument used: Illumina NovaSeq 6000. The public sequencing data were trimmed at Q25 with fastp and processed into clonotypes with MiXCR by TCRdb, which kept only in-frame beta chains. Each entry merges the rows of one CDR3 protein and shows their most common DNA and genes. Here the sample has about 4,300 distinct CDR3 sequences; about 16% occur a single time. Of the sample, more than 2% is held by the ten largest clones. Input material: PBMCs or a T cell subset sorted from them (not recorded which). These receptors were obtained from an adult who had mild COVID-19 (a few samples of this study predate the infection). The sample titles of this study are shuffled in the database, so cell type and time point are left out.

By proportion, this clonotype is medium-sized. The rearrangement joins TRBV29-1 to TRBJ1-1; D ambiguous. From germline, CDR1 is SQVTM and CDR2 ANQGSEA. The CDR3 length is 14 residues. Trimming removed 0 bases at V and 5 bases at J, with 13 bases between. The CDR3 loop reads CSVEDSQWATEAFF. The CDR3 DNA follows: TGCAGCGTTGAAGACTCCCAGTGGGCGACTGAAGCTTTCTTT.

By sample share, this clonotype is medium-sized (0.01 to 0.1%). V and J are TRBV20-1 and TRBJ1-1; D ambiguous. Trimming took 3 bases from V and 3 from J, leaving 8 bases between them. This CDR3 region has 12 residues. Germline CDR1 is DFQATT and CDR2 is SNEGSKA (reference sequence). The CDR3, as DNA: TGCAGTGCTAGGGTTCGCGACACTGAAGCTTTCTTT. Its translation: CSARVRDTEAFF.

By frequency in the sample, this clonotype is medium-sized. V gene TRBV3-1 combines with J gene TRBJ2-1, with D unresolved. CDR3 length: 14 amino acids. V was clipped by 5 bases and J by 3 bases, with 11 bases between them. Germline CDR1 LGHDT, CDR2 YNNKEL (reference sequence). CDR3 sequence reads: CASSYTTLYNEQFF. The CDR3 nucleotides are TGTGCCAGCAGCTACACAACCCTCTACAATGAGCAGTTCTTC.

This clonotype qualifies as medium-sized. The chain couples TRBV12-3 or TRBV12-4 to TRBJ1-5; D is undetermined. V gave up 6 bases and J gave up 0 bases, with 3 bases separating them. This CDR3 is 12 amino acids long. The CDR3 reads CASRSSNQPQHF. CDR3 nucleotides: TGTGCCAGCAGAAGTAGCAATCAGCCCCAGCATTTT.

This clonotype was detected ten times or more. V gene TRBV6-6 combines with J gene TRBJ1-5; TRBD1 agrees at 9 bases. Germline CDR1 is MNHNY and CDR2 is SVGAGI (reference sequence). J was trimmed by 7 bases and V by 10 bases; bases with no gene match: 8. The CDR3 runs 13 residues. The CDR3 spells CANGDRVGQPQHF. Here the CDR3 DNA reads TGTGCCAATGGGGACAGGGTCGGCCAGCCCCAGCATTTT.

This clonotype was found once. The chain combines TRBV7-9 with TRBJ2-5, with 8 bases fitting TRBD1. This CDR3 is built from 15 residues. CDR1 and CDR2 (germline): SEHNR, FQNEAQ (reference sequence). V trimming: 5 bases; J trimming: 2 bases; junction bases outside the gene matches: 7. The CDR3 nucleotides read TGTGCCAGCAGCCCTCAGGGGGCGGATCAAGAGACCCAGTACTTC. Its translation is CASSPQGADQETQYF.

The gene calls are TRBV5-5 and TRBJ2-7; no reliable D call. Germline CDR1 is SGHKS and CDR2 is YYEKEE (reference sequence). The V gene lost 3 bases and the J gene lost 4 bases, with 11 bases spanning the gap. CDR3 length equals 13 residues. CDR3 residues: CASSSGSGYEQYF. The DNA for the CDR3 is TGTGCCAGCAGCTCAGGCTCGGGTTACGAGCAGTACTTC.

By proportion, this clonotype is medium-sized. This chain joins TRBV4-1 and TRBJ1-2; D uncertain. This CDR3 has 17 amino acids. In germline, CDR1 is MGHRA, CDR2 YSYEKL. The V end was cut by 1 base, the J end by 3 bases, with 18 bases between. The CDR3 sequence is CASSQVLDRTAHYGYTF. The CDR3 nucleotides are TGCGCCAGCAGCCAAGTTTTGGATCGGACGGCCCACTATGGCTACACCTTC.

Relative to its sample, this clonotype is medium-sized. CDR3 loop: CASTPRDTGELFF. The CDR3 nucleotides read TGTGCCAGCACCCCCAGGGACACCGGGGAGCTGTTTTTT. The rearrangement links TRBV6-5 to TRBJ2-2; D perhaps matches TRBD1 (5 bases). Germline V gives CDR1 MNHEY, CDR2 SVGAGI. The CDR3 consists of 13 residues. The V end lost 7 bases, the J end lost 3 bases, and 9 bases lay between the germline ends.

This clonotype is medium-sized within its sample. The chain couples TRBV27 to TRBJ1-1; D might be TRBD1 (5 bases). This CDR3 comprises 13 residues. Trimming took off 5 bases at V and 4 bases at J, with 11 bases between the two ends. Germline V CDR1 and CDR2: MNHEY, SMNVEV (reference sequence). The DNA for the CDR3 is TGTGCCAGCAGTGTAGGGGCATTCACTGAAGCTTTCTTT. This encodes CASSVGAFTEAFF.

The table lists this clonotype with many counts. The rearrangement links TRBV3-1 to TRBJ2-7, with a possible D match to TRBD1 (6 bases). The germline CDR1 and CDR2 sequences are LGHDT and YNNKEL (reference sequence). Trimming stripped 5 bases from V and 3 bases from J, with 17 bases between. The CDR3 runs 15 residues. The CDR3 sequence is CASSSWTEGLYEQYF. The CDR3 DNA follows: TGTGCCAGCAGCTCCTGGACAGAGGGCCTCTACGAGCAGTACTTC.

This clonotype is medium-sized by share. J is TRBJ1-2 and V is TRBV10-3; possible D gene TRBD1, 6 bases. V dropped 6 bases and J dropped 3 bases, with 20 bases sitting between them. The CDR3 has 16 residues. Germline V gene lookup returns CDR1 ENHRY and CDR2 SYGVKD. CDR3 bases: TGTGCCATCAGCCAAAGAGGGTACAGGGCCGACTATGGCTACACCTTC. This translates into CAISQRGYRADYGYTF.

By share, this clonotype ranks as medium-sized (0.01 to 0.1%). CDR3 loop: CASKRRNTEAFF. CDR3 nucleotides: TGTGCCAGCAAGAGACGCAACACTGAAGCTTTCTTT. This chain joins TRBV6-2 or TRBV6-3 and TRBJ1-1; no definite D call. This CDR3 region has 12 residues. CDR1 and CDR2 (germline): MNHEY, SVGEGT. V was cut by 7 bases and J by 2 bases, with 8 bases left in between.

This clonotype is labeled medium-sized. The CDR3 spells CASSSDRAHEKLFF. As DNA, the CDR3 is TGTGCCAGCAGCTCGGACAGGGCTCATGAAAAACTGTTTTTT. The chain has TRBV12-3 or TRBV12-4 and TRBJ1-4; 8 bases match TRBD1. The V gene end was trimmed by 6 bases and the J gene end by 6 bases; junction bases not matched to a gene: 6. The CDR3 spans 14 residues.

This clonotype was counted only a few times. This rearrangement joins TRBV4-3 to TRBJ2-1, with D uncertain. This CDR3 is built from 13 residues. Deletions cut 6 bases from V and 7 bases from J, with 13 bases between. The V gene's germline CDR1 is LGHNA and CDR2 YSLEER. For the CDR3, the DNA is TGCGCCAGCAGTTTCGCGGAGTCAAATGAGCAGTTCTTC. Translation gives CASSFAESNEQFF.

The chain joins TRBV5-1 to TRBJ2-3, with 7 bases identical to TRBD1. The J segment lost 2 bases and the V segment lost 4 bases, leaving 7 bases of the junction unmatched. This CDR3 has 15 amino acids. Germline V lookup: CDR1 SGHRS, CDR2 YFSETQ. CDR3 residues: CASSLRTGVTDTQYF. The DNA of the CDR3 is TGCGCCAGCAGCCTAAGGACAGGAGTCACAGATACGCAGTATTTT.

This clonotype is categorized as medium-sized (0.01 to 0.1%). Germline and junction disagree at one end, which may indicate a read error. This chain connects TRBV12-3 or TRBV12-4 to TRBJ2-1, with 10 bases identical to TRBD2. The CDR3 runs 13 residues. The CDR3 reads CASSTQTSGGAVF. In DNA, the CDR3 is TGTGCCAGCAGTACCCAGACAAGCGGGGGGGCGGTCTTC.

Judged by abundance, this clonotype is medium-sized. V is TRBV11-2 and J is TRBJ2-3, with TRBD2 as a possible D gene (6 bases). V gave up 1 base and J gave up 3 bases, with 20 bases separating them. The CDR3 is made up of 18 amino acids. The germline V gene has CDR1 SGHAT and CDR2 FQNNGV. DNA for the CDR3: TGTGCCAGCAGCTTAGTCCCCCACGACTGGGGGAGGACAGATACGCAGTATTTT. This sequence encodes CASSLVPHDWGRTDTQYF.

By share, this clonotype counts as medium-sized. The chain joins TRBV5-6 to TRBJ2-3; D uncertain. In germline, CDR1 is SGHDT, CDR2 YYEEEE. The V end lost 0 bases, the J end lost 5 bases, and 1 base lay between the germline ends. The CDR3 covers 11 residues. The CDR3 nucleotides read TGTGCCAGCAGCTTGGAAGATACGCAGTATTTT. Its translation: CASSLEDTQYF.

This clonotype is medium-sized. The chain carries TRBV5-6 and TRBJ2-2; D not resolved. The germline V gene encodes CDR1 SGHDT and CDR2 YYEEEE. The V end was cut by 4 bases, the J end by 8 bases, with 15 bases between. This CDR3 has 14 amino acids. CDR3 nucleotide sequence: TGTGCCAGCAGCAAAGTACACATGCCAGGGGAGCTGTTTTTT. Amino acids: CASSKVHMPGELFF.

Sample share makes this clonotype medium-sized. The chain has TRBV5-6 and TRBJ2-7; tentative D call: TRBD2 (6 bases). Germline V gene sequence: CDR1 SGHDT, CDR2 YYEEEE. The V gene lost 3 bases and the J gene lost 3 bases, with 10 bases spanning the gap. The CDR3 consists of 13 residues. DNA for the CDR3: TGTGCCAGCAGCTCCAATAGCGGCTACGAGCAGTACTTC. It specifies CASSSNSGYEQYF.

The chain recombines TRBV24-1 with TRBJ2-3, with D possibly being TRBD1 (6 bases). V was clipped by 4 bases and J by 2 bases, with 15 bases between them. Germline CDR1 KGHDR, CDR2 SFDVKD. The CDR3 contains 16 residues. Written as DNA, the CDR3 is TGTGCCACCAGTGAAGGGGGTCGGAGCCTCACAGATACGCAGTATTTT. Translation: CATSEGGRSLTDTQYF.

The rearrangement joins TRBV6-2 or TRBV6-3 to TRBJ2-3; 7 positions agree with TRBD1. Germline V gene lookup returns CDR1 MNHEY and CDR2 SVGEGT. The V gene end was trimmed by 0 bases and the J gene end by 2 bases; junction bases not matched to a gene: 5. The CDR3 is 16 residues long. The DNA of the CDR3 is TGTGCCAGCAGTTACTCGATGGACAGGCACACAGATACGCAGTATTTT. Amino acid sequence: CASSYSMDRHTDTQYF.